These 22 T cell receptor beta chains were all obtained from the same sample, sequenced in a study of T cell clonotyping in hematopoietic cell transplantation. Clones were read by immunoSEQ multiplex PCR, and TCRdb kept only the in-frame ones, dropping some. There are 9,500 to 11,000 clones in the sample; roughly 90% occur only once, and about 40% lies in the top ten. The input for sequencing was PBMCs, taken 180 days after allogeneic stem cell transplant. Every receptor here comes from a male patient between 60 and 69 years old who had an allogeneic stem cell transplant from an unrelated donor, so the T cells may come from the graft donor. Some clones in this sample may be carry-over from other donors' samples.

This clone is labeled as large (0.1 to 1%). The chain joins TRBV4-1 to TRBJ2-7; 7 nucleotides line up with TRBD1. This CDR3 contains 16 residues. With 1 base clipped from V and 1 base from J, the junction kept 7 bases outside the gene matches. CDR1 MGHRA and CDR2 YSYEKL come from the germline V gene. This CDR3 is CASSQGDSPFSYEQYF. The CDR3 bases are TGCGCCAGCAGCCAAGGGGACAGTCCTTTTTCCTACGAGCAGTACTTC.

The rearrangement links TRBV19 to TRBJ2-5; D possibly corresponds to TRBD1 (6 bases). The V end was cut by 4 bases, the J end by 2 bases, with 11 bases between. In germline, CDR1 is LNHDA, CDR2 SQIVND (reference sequence). The CDR3 totals 14 residues. Written as DNA, the CDR3 is TGTGCCAGTAGTACGGGGACACTACAAGAGACCCAGTACTTC. Encoded protein: CASSTGTLQETQYF.

The chain employs TRBV6-5 and TRBJ1-2, with D maybe TRBD1 (5 bases). The CDR3 sequence is 12 residues long. Looked up from germline, CDR1 is MNHEY and CDR2 is SVGAGI. V was pared by 11 bases and J by 4 bases, with 14 bases between. The CDR3 spells CACRVGGYGYTF. The CDR3 nucleotides read TGTGCCTGCCGAGTGGGGGGCTATGGCTACACCTTC.

The V gene is TRBV4-2, the J gene TRBJ2-5; 8 bases map to TRBD2. The CDR3 totals 14 residues. With V trimmed by 0 bases and J by 4 bases, 1 base remained unmatched. The germline CDR1 and CDR2 sequences are LGHNA and YNFKEQ. CDR3 amino acids: CASSQDGLAETQYF. CDR3 sequence (DNA): TGTGCCAGCAGCCAAGATGGACTAGCAGAGACCCAGTACTTC.

The V and J genes are TRBV7-2 and TRBJ2-3; tentative D call: TRBD2 (6 bases). Germline loops: CDR1 SGHTA, CDR2 FQGNSA. This CDR3 has 15 residues. V was pared by 1 base and J by 5 bases, with 13 bases between. The CDR3 sequence: CASSLGGGGIDTQYF. As DNA, the CDR3 is TGTGCCAGCAGCTTAGGTGGTGGAGGGATAGATACGCAGTATTTT.

In its sample, this clone is large. The rearrangement joins TRBV19 to TRBJ1-5, with D possibly being TRBD1 (6 bases). Between the trimmed V and J ends, which lost 6 bases and 7 bases, there was a span of 16 bases. Germline lookup yields CDR1 LNHDA and CDR2 SQIVND (reference sequence). This CDR3 is 14 amino acids long. The CDR3 region is CASSPQGRGQPQHF. In DNA, the CDR3 is TGTGCCAGTAGCCCTCAGGGGAGGGGGCAGCCCCAGCATTTT.

The chain joins TRBV6-1 to TRBJ1-5; weak D call: TRBD1 (6 bases). The CDR3 loop spans 14 amino acids. Between the trimmed V and J ends, which lost 6 bases and 7 bases, there was a span of 16 bases. Germline-derived CDR1 and CDR2 are MNHNS and SASEGT. The CDR3 is CASSMGGQRQPQHF. CDR3 nucleotides: TGTGCCAGCAGCATGGGGGGGCAACGGCAGCCCCAGCATTTT.

The CDR3 region is CASSSLAVSSYNEQFF. DNA of the CDR3: TGCGCCAGCAGCTCACTAGCGGTGAGCTCCTACAATGAGCAGTTCTTC. The rearrangement joins TRBV5-1 to TRBJ2-1; 8 nucleotides match TRBD2. The CDR3 contains 16 residues. Germline CDR1 reads SGHRS; CDR2 reads YFSETQ. The V segment lost 3 bases and the J segment 0 bases; nucleotides outside the gene matches: 5.

The chain couples TRBV29-1 to TRBJ1-1; D is unclear. V lost 3 bases to trimming and J lost 0 bases, with 5 bases between them. CDR3 size: 12 residues. In germline, CDR1 is SQVTM, CDR2 ANQGSEA. CDR3 residues: CSVEGLNTEAFF. The CDR3 DNA reads TGCAGCGTTGAGGGATTGAACACTGAAGCTTTCTTT.

The V call is TRBV5-1, the J call TRBJ2-2; weak D call: TRBD1 (6 bases). Trimming left V 0 bases short and J 5 bases short, with 14 bases between. The germline gives CDR1 SGHRS, CDR2 YFSETQ. This CDR3 is built from 16 residues. DNA of the CDR3: TGCGCCAGCAGCTTGGCGGTCGGCCAGGGGACCGGGGAGCTGTTTTTT. It specifies CASSLAVGQGTGELFF.

J is TRBJ2-5 and V is TRBV7-3, with 10 bases that match TRBD2. Germline trimming cut 5 bases from V and 4 bases from J; bases unmatched to any gene: 10. Germline V lookup: CDR1 SGHTA, CDR2 FQGTGA. The CDR3 loop spans 16 amino acids. In nucleotides, the CDR3 is TGTGCCAGCAGCCCAACCGGGACTAGCGTGGTAGAGACCCAGTACTTC. This codes for CASSPTGTSVVETQYF.

The V and J genes are TRBV6-5 and TRBJ2-6; no firm D call. CDR1 and CDR2 (germline): MNHEY, SVGAGI. The CDR3 sequence is 15 residues long. V dropped 4 bases and J dropped 0 bases, with 7 bases sitting between them. CDR3 bases: TGTGCCAGCAGTTCGGATGTCTCTGGGGCCAACGTCCTGACTTTC. Its translation: CASSSDVSGANVLTF.

The chain joins TRBV19 to TRBJ2-2; D not certain. CDR1 is LNHDA and CDR2 is SQIVND in the germline V gene (reference sequence). Trimming shortened V by 4 bases and J by 3 bases, and 6 bases separated the two germline ends. The CDR3 length is 13 residues. CDR3 residues: CASSSTYTGELFF. The CDR3 DNA follows: TGTGCCAGTAGTAGTACGTACACCGGGGAGCTGTTTTTT.

This sequence joins TRBV28 and TRBJ1-2; 8 bases fit TRBD1. V lost 5 bases to trimming and J lost 6 bases; unmatched junction nucleotides: 11. CDR1 and CDR2 from the germline V gene are MDHEN and SYDVKM. The CDR3 runs to 15 residues. Here the CDR3 DNA reads TGTGCCAGCAGTCCCCCCCCGACAGGGGTCCATGGCTACACCTTC. It is translated as CASSPPPTGVHGYTF.

The gene calls are TRBV27 and TRBJ2-3, with D possibly matching TRBD2 (7 bases). The CDR3 runs 12 residues. In germline, CDR1 is MNHEY, CDR2 SMNVEV (reference sequence). V lost 8 bases and J lost 4, with 10 bases in between. The CDR3 coding sequence is TGTGCCAGCCGGGGGGCGGCAGATACGCAGTATTTT. Its translation: CASRGAADTQYF.

This clone appeared a few times. This sequence joins TRBV5-6 and TRBJ1-1; D perhaps matches TRBD1 (5 bases). Germline CDR1 reads SGHDT; CDR2 reads YYEEEE. Trimming took 4 bases from V and 4 from J, leaving 8 bases between them. There are 12 residues in the CDR3. The CDR3 here is CASSRGGTEAFF. CDR3 bases: TGTGCCAGCAGCCGGGGGGGCACTGAAGCTTTCTTT.

This sequence joins TRBV6-5 and TRBJ1-5; 8 positions match TRBD1. V dropped 6 bases and J dropped 6; count of bases not matched to a gene: 7. This CDR3 has 14 residues. Germline loops: CDR1 MNHEY, CDR2 SVGAGI. The CDR3 DNA is TGTGCCAGCAGCTTTCAGGGGGCTGGTCAGCCCCAGCATTTT. This translates into CASSFQGAGQPQHF.

V and J are TRBV5-1 and TRBJ2-3; weak D call: TRBD2 (6 bases). Trimming removed 0 bases from V and 4 bases from J, with 12 bases in between. Germline CDR1 and CDR2: SGHRS and YFSETQ. The CDR3 has 15 amino acids. Written as DNA, the CDR3 is TGCGCCAGCAGCTTGGGGGCCGGGGGTGCAGATACGCAGTATTTT. The encoded protein is CASSLGAGGADTQYF.

This clone was detected once. V gene TRBV5-1 combines with J gene TRBJ1-4; D is possibly TRBD1 (5 bases). The length of the CDR3 is 14 residues. Germline CDR1 reads SGHRS; CDR2 reads YFSETQ. Trimming stripped 4 bases from V and 5 bases from J, with 12 bases between. The CDR3 nucleotides are TGCGCCAGCAGCCATGGGACGGACAATGAAAAACTGTTTTTT. Protein: CASSHGTDNEKLFF.

The genes are TRBV6-5 and TRBJ1-1; 7 bases fit TRBD1. There are 13 residues in the CDR3. The ends lost 5 bases at V and 7 bases at J; junction bases unmatched: 7. Germline lookup yields CDR1 MNHEY and CDR2 SVGAGI. CDR3 protein: CASSGQGGSEAFF. The CDR3 DNA reads as TGTGCCAGCAGTGGTCAGGGGGGTAGTGAAGCTTTCTTT.

The rearrangement uses TRBV19 and TRBJ1-2, with a possible D match to TRBD1 (6 bases). V gave up 4 bases and J gave up 5 bases, with 17 bases separating them. Germline CDR1 reads LNHDA; CDR2 reads SQIVND (reference sequence). The CDR3 loop spans 15 amino acids. The DNA of the CDR3 is TGTGCCAGTAGTACAACTTACGGGGGCGTGTATGGCTACACCTTC. Amino acid sequence: CASSTTYGGVYGYTF.

The V and J genes are TRBV19 and TRBJ2-5; 7 bases line up with TRBD1. Germline trimming cut 7 bases from V and 1 base from J; bases unmatched to any gene: 6. Germline V lookup: CDR1 LNHDA, CDR2 SQIVND (reference sequence). The CDR3 runs to 14 residues. CDR3 nucleotide sequence: TGTGCCAGTACCCAGAGACAGGGCCAAGAGACCCAGTACTTC. Encoded protein: CASTQRQGQETQYF.